These 26 T cell receptor beta chains were all obtained from the same sample, sequenced in a study of T-cell reconstitution after alpha-beta-depleted transplantation in children. Unique molecular identifiers were incorporated when the TCRbeta library was constructed. In TCRdb, the PCR reads were re-called with MiXCR into one record per CDR3 protein. Seen here are a few hundred thousand distinct CDR3 sequences, around 9.6% observed once, and the top ten hold over 5.5%. The source material was PBMCs from the stem cell graft donor, sampled from the stem cell graft. The receptors originated from a human donor who donated a stem cell graft to a child with acute lymphoblastic leukemia.

This clonotype was counted between two and nine times. The rearrangement joins TRBV7-6 to TRBJ2-7; D is ambiguous. Germline lookup yields CDR1 SGHVS and CDR2 FNYEAQ. CDR3 length equals 15 residues. V was shortened by 5 bases and J by 0 bases, with 14 bases between the two germline ends. For the CDR3, the DNA is TGTGCCAGCAGCCTACGGGTCTTCAACTCCTACGAGCAGTACTTC. This codes for CASSLRVFNSYEQYF.

CDR3 sequence reads: CASSPPSHQETQYF. CDR3 coding DNA: TGTGCCAGCTCACCACCTTCACACCAAGAGACCCAGTACTTC. This rearrangement joins TRBV18 to TRBJ2-5; no clear D gene. Germline CDR1 and CDR2: KGHSH and LQKENI. V was clipped by 0 bases and J by 0 bases, with 5 bases between them. The CDR3 spans 14 residues.

This rearrangement joins TRBV24-1 to TRBJ1-2; no firm D call. Between the trimmed V and J ends, which lost 5 bases and 3 bases, there was a span of 18 bases. This CDR3 region has 16 residues. Germline CDR1 and CDR2: KGHDR and SFDVKD. The CDR3 reads CATSAATGSTDYGYTF. DNA for the CDR3: TGTGCCACCAGTGCCGCGACGGGAAGCACCGACTATGGCTACACCTTC.

The chain combines TRBV5-1 with TRBJ2-1; no definite D call. The CDR3 sequence is 15 residues long. Trimming left V 0 bases short and J 6 bases short, with 13 bases between. The germline V gene has CDR1 SGHRS and CDR2 YFSETQ. The CDR3 DNA sequence: TGCGCCAGCAGCTTGGTACCCGACTCGTTCAATGAGCAGTTCTTC. Its translation: CASSLVPDSFNEQFF.

The sample holds many counts of this clonotype. The V and J genes are TRBV5-1 and TRBJ2-5; D is possibly TRBD1 or TRBD2 (6 bases each). Looked up from germline, CDR1 is SGHRS and CDR2 is YFSETQ. The CDR3 spans 14 residues. Trimming took 2 bases from V and 1 from J, leaving 9 bases between them. The CDR3: CASSLQGGQETQYF. The DNA for the CDR3 is TGCGCCAGCAGCTTACAGGGAGGCCAAGAGACCCAGTACTTC.

This clonotype was found a few times. The chain recombines TRBV19 with TRBJ1-5, with 11 bases that match TRBD1. This CDR3 spans 18 amino acids. CDR1 is LNHDA and CDR2 is SQIVND in the germline V gene (reference sequence). V was clipped by 6 bases and J by 6 bases; unmatched bases: 16. The CDR3 here is CASSTSTGQGALGQPQHF. CDR3 nucleotides: TGTGCCAGTAGCACGAGTACCGGACAGGGGGCGTTGGGTCAGCCCCAGCATTTT.

In this sample, this clonotype turned up a few times. The V call is TRBV7-9, the J call TRBJ2-7; TRBD1 matches 9 bases. V shed 0 bases and J 3 bases; nucleotides not matched to a gene: 0. The germline V gene encodes CDR1 SEHNR and CDR2 FQNEAQ (reference sequence). The CDR3 covers 14 residues. The CDR3, as DNA: TGTGCCAGCAGCTTAGCGGGACAGGGCTACGAGCAGTACTTC. Its translation: CASSLAGQGYEQYF.

This clonotype was detected ten times or more. The V gene is TRBV9, the J gene TRBJ1-1, with D possibly matching TRBD1 (5 bases). The CDR3 loop spans 12 amino acids. The V gene lost 10 bases and the J gene lost 1 base, with 11 bases spanning the gap. CDR1 is SGDLS and CDR2 is YYNGEE in the germline V gene. The CDR3 sequence: CAGSTGNTEAFF. In DNA form, the CDR3 reads TGTGCCGGATCCACAGGGAACACTGAAGCTTTCTTT.

V usage is TRBV20-1 and J usage is TRBJ2-4; D gene ambiguous. The germline V gene has CDR1 DFQATT and CDR2 SNEGSKA (reference sequence). V was cut by 2 bases and J by 2 bases, with 13 bases left in between. This CDR3 comprises 15 residues. CDR3 region: CSARLSNITKNIQYF. The CDR3 nucleotides are TGCAGTGCTAGACTTAGCAATATAACCAAAAACATTCAGTACTTC.

This clonotype came up a few times. V is TRBV12-3 or TRBV12-4 and J is TRBJ2-5, with D perhaps matching TRBD1 (5 bases). V lost 3 bases to trimming and J lost 0 bases, with 11 bases between them. The CDR3 is made up of 15 amino acids. The chain's CDR3 is CASSLGQSNQETQYF. The CDR3 DNA is TGTGCCAGCAGTTTGGGGCAGAGTAACCAAGAGACCCAGTACTTC.

This clonotype appeared a few times. This chain uses TRBV3-1 with TRBJ2-1, with 8 nucleotides matching TRBD1. The CDR3 runs 14 residues. J gave up 7 bases and V 4 bases, and 6 bases lay outside the gene matches. Germline V gene data show CDR1 as LGHDT and CDR2 as YNNKEL (reference sequence). CDR3 nucleotides: TGTGCCAGCAGCCCGGGACAGGCCTGGAATGAGCAGTTCTTC. Protein product: CASSPGQAWNEQFF.

The J gene is TRBJ1-1, the V gene TRBV6-2 or TRBV6-3, with D maybe TRBD1 (5 bases). Germline CDR1 reads MNHEY; CDR2 reads SVGEGT. The CDR3 is made up of 13 amino acids. V was trimmed by 7 bases and J by 0 bases, leaving 9 bases between them. CDR3 coding DNA: TGTGCCAGCATGGCCAGGGTGAACACTGAAGCTTTCTTT. Protein sequence: CASMARVNTEAFF.

The rearrangement uses TRBV5-1 and TRBJ1-2, with D tentatively TRBD1 (6 bases). Germline-derived CDR1 and CDR2 are SGHRS and YFSETQ. Trimming pared 0 bases from V and 3 bases from J, leaving 15 bases between. This CDR3 region has 16 residues. The CDR3 DNA reads as TGCGCCAGCAGCTTGGGATCGGGGGGCGCGGACTATGGCTACACCTTC. As protein: CASSLGSGGADYGYTF.

This clonotype was observed a few times. V gene TRBV21-1 combines with J gene TRBJ1-3; the table names TRBD1, a call not compared with the DNA. TRBV21-1 is recorded as a pseudogene. This CDR3 region has 16 residues. CDR3 sequence (DNA): TGTGCCAGCAGCAAATTAACGGGGGCAGAAGGGAACACCATATATTTT. This codes for CASSKLTGAEGNTIYF.

Many counts were recorded for this clonotype. J is TRBJ1-2 and V is TRBV5-5; TRBD1 matches at 7 bases. The J segment lost 6 bases and the V segment lost 3 bases, leaving 11 bases of the junction unmatched. Germline CDR1 is SGHKS and CDR2 is YYEKEE (reference sequence). The CDR3 is 15 amino acids. This chain's CDR3 is CASSSLTQGKDGYTF. As DNA, the CDR3 is TGTGCCAGCAGCTCCTTGACACAGGGGAAGGATGGCTACACCTTC. The whole variable domain, remainder taken from reference TRBV5-5 and TRBJ1-2, is DAGVTQSPTHLIKTRGQQVTLRCSPISGHKSVSWYQQVLGQGPQFIFQYYEKEERGRGNFPDRFSARQFPNYSSELNVNALLLGDSALYLCASSSLTQGKDGYTFGSGTRLTVV.

This clonotype was seen ten or more times. The rearrangement joins TRBV4-2 to TRBJ2-3, with TRBD2 matching 13 bases. V trimming: 4 bases; J trimming: 4 bases; junction bases outside the gene matches: 5. Per the germline V gene, CDR1 is LGHNA and CDR2 is YNFKEQ. There are 16 residues in the CDR3. The CDR3 sequence is CASSPWTSGGPDTQYF. DNA of the CDR3: TGTGCCAGCAGCCCCTGGACTAGCGGGGGTCCAGATACGCAGTATTTT.

The gene calls are TRBV15 and TRBJ1-6, with no clear D. V lost 0 bases, J lost 9 bases, and 9 bases lay in between. Per the germline V gene, CDR1 is LNHNV and CDR2 is YYDKDF (reference sequence). The CDR3 is made up of 14 amino acids. The CDR3 coding sequence is TGTGCCACCAGCAGAGATCGCGACGGTTCACCCCTCCACTTT. Its translation: CATSRDRDGSPLHF.

V is TRBV5-1 and J is TRBJ2-1, with TRBD2 as a possible D gene (6 bases). Germline loops: CDR1 SGHRS, CDR2 YFSETQ. This CDR3 is built from 14 residues. V was pared by 4 bases and J by 5 bases, with 13 bases between. The CDR3 bases are TGCGCCAGCAGCCTCTGGCTAGCGAACAATGAGCAGTTCTTC. This encodes CASSLWLANNEQFF. Supplemented by reference TRBV5-1 and TRBJ2-1, the full variable domain reads KAGVTQTPRYLIKTRGQQVTLSCSPISGHRSVSWYQQTPGQGLQFLFEYFSETQRNKGNFPGRFSGRQFSNSRSEMNVSTLELGDSALYLCASSLWLANNEQFFGPGTRLTVL.

Many counts were recorded for this clonotype. The chain recombines TRBV7-7 with TRBJ2-5; no clear D. From germline, CDR1 is SSHAT and CDR2 FNYEAQ (reference sequence). Trimming cost V 5 bases and J 5 bases, with 18 bases left between them. The length of the CDR3 is 15 residues. The CDR3 loop reads CASSPTSALSETQYF. The CDR3 nucleotides are TGTGCCAGCAGCCCGACGTCCGCTCTCTCGGAGACCCAGTACTTC.

This clonotype has just a few counts. The V call is TRBV5-1, the J call TRBJ1-1; D unresolved. Germline values: CDR1 SGHRS, CDR2 YFSETQ. This CDR3 has 15 amino acids. V dropped 1 base and J dropped 6 bases, with 16 bases sitting between them. CDR3 residues: CASSLKQDLSPEAFF. The CDR3 region has the DNA TGCGCCAGCAGCTTGAAGCAGGACTTGAGCCCTGAAGCTTTCTTT.

This clonotype was counted only a few times. The genes are TRBV20-1 and TRBJ1-2; D is undetermined. CDR1 and CDR2 from the germline V gene are DFQATT and SNEGSKA (reference sequence). The CDR3 runs to 12 residues. With 1 base removed from V and 5 bases from J, the gap between germline ends came to 8 bases. CDR3 protein: CSARVRAYGYTF. The CDR3 DNA is TGCAGTGCTAGAGTACGAGCATATGGCTACACCTTC.

In this sample, this clonotype turned up many times. The chain carries TRBV5-1 and TRBJ2-3, with unresolved D. The V and J ends lost 1 base and 2 bases respectively, with 5 bases between them. The CDR3 covers 13 residues. The germline CDR1 and CDR2 sequences are SGHRS and YFSETQ. The CDR3, as DNA: TGCGCCAGCAGCTTGCAGTCCACAGATACGCAGTATTTT. As protein: CASSLQSTDTQYF.

This chain uses TRBV5-4 with TRBJ2-3; D is undetermined. V lost 0 bases and J lost 0, with 8 bases in between. The CDR3 covers 15 residues. Looked up from germline, CDR1 is SGHNT and CDR2 is YYREEE (reference sequence). The CDR3 spells CASSLEAASTDTQYF. CDR3 in DNA: TGTGCCAGCAGCTTGGAGGCAGCCAGCACAGATACGCAGTATTTT.

The sample holds many counts of this clonotype. The chain employs TRBV18 and TRBJ1-4, with a weak D call TRBD1 (5 bases). V was trimmed by 3 bases and J by 8 bases, leaving 7 bases between them. Germline V CDR1 and CDR2: KGHSH, LQKENI. The CDR3 spans 12 residues. The CDR3 region is CASSPDREKLFF. The CDR3 bases are TGTGCCAGCTCACCCGACAGAGAAAAACTGTTTTTT.

This clonotype has ten or more counts. The genes are TRBV5-1 and TRBJ1-1; D is possibly TRBD1 (5 bases). Germline CDR1 is SGHRS and CDR2 is YFSETQ. Trimming left V 0 bases short and J 1 base short, with 10 bases between. CDR3 length: 15 residues. CDR3 sequence reads: CASSLGGVQNTEAFF. In DNA, the CDR3 is TGCGCCAGCAGCTTGGGAGGGGTTCAGAACACTGAAGCTTTCTTT.

The sample holds many counts of this clonotype. V is TRBV27 and J is TRBJ2-7, with 7 bases that match TRBD1. J gave up 1 base and V 4 bases, and 10 bases lay outside the gene matches. There are 16 residues in the CDR3. CDR1 and CDR2 (germline): MNHEY, SMNVEV (reference sequence). The CDR3 sequence is CASSSNNRGPSYEQYF. In nucleotides, the CDR3 is TGTGCCAGCAGTTCTAACAACAGGGGACCGTCCTACGAGCAGTACTTC.